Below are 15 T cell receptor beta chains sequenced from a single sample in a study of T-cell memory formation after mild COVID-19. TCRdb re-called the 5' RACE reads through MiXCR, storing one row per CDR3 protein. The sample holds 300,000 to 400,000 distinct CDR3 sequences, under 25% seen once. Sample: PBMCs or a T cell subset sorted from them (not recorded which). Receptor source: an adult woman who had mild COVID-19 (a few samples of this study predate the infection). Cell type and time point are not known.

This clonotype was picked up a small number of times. This CDR3 is CASSYAFGQGYTDTQYF. CDR3 in DNA: TGTGCCAGCAGTTACGCCTTCGGACAGGGCTACACAGATACGCAGTATTTT. V is TRBV6-5 and J is TRBJ2-3, with 8 bases that match TRBD1. Germline V CDR1 and CDR2: MNHEY, SVGAGI. The CDR3 is 17 residues long. Trimming removed 2 bases from V and 2 bases from J; junction bases left unmatched: 9.

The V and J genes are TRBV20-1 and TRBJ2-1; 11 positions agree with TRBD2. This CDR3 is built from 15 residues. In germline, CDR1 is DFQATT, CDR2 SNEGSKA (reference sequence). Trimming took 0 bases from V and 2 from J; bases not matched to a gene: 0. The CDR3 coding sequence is TGCAGTGCTAGAGATAGCGGGAGGGCCTACAATGAGCAGTTCTTC. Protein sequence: CSARDSGRAYNEQFF.

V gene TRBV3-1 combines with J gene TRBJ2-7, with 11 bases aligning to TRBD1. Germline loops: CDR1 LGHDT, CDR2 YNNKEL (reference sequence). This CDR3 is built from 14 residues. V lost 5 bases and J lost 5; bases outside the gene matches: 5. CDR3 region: CASSAKGQGDEQYF. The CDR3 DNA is TGTGCCAGCAGCGCTAAGGGACAGGGGGACGAGCAGTACTTC.

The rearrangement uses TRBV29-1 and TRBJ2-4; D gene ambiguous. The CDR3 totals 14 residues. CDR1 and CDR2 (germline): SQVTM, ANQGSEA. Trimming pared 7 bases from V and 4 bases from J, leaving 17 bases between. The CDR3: CSALSEDGKNIQYF. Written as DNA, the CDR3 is TGCAGCGCCCTGAGTGAGGATGGGAAAAACATTCAGTACTTC.

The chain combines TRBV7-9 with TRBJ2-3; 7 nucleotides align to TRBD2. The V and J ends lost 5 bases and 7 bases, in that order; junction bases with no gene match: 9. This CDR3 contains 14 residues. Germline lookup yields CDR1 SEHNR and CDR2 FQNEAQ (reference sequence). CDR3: CASSPASGGYTQYF. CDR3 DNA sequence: TGTGCCAGCAGCCCCGCCTCCGGGGGGTATACGCAGTATTTT.

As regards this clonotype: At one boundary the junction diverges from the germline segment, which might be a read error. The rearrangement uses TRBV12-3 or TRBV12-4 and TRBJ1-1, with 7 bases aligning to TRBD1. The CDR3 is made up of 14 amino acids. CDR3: CDSSLADRVTEAFF. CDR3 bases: TGTGACAGCAGTTTGGCTGACAGGGTAACTGAAGCTTTCTTT.

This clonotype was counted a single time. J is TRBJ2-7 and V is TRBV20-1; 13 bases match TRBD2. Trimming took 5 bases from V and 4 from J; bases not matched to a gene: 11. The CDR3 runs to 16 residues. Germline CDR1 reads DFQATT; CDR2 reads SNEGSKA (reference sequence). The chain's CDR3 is CSARGLAGSAGYEQYF. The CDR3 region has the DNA TGCAGTGCTCGGGGACTAGCGGGATCCGCGGGGTACGAGCAGTACTTC.

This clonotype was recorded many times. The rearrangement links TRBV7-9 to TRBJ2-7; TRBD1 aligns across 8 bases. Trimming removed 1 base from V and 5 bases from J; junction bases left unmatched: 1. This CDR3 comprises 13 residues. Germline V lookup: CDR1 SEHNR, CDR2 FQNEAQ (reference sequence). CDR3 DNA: TGTGCCAGCAGCTTAGGCAGGGGGCACGAGCAGTACTTC. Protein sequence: CASSLGRGHEQYF.

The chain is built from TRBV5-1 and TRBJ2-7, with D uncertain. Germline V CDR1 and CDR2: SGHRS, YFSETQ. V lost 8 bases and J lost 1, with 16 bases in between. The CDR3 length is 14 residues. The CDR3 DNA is TGCGCCAGAGCCCTAGGCAGGTGGTCCTACGAGCAGTACTTC. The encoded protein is CARALGRWSYEQYF.

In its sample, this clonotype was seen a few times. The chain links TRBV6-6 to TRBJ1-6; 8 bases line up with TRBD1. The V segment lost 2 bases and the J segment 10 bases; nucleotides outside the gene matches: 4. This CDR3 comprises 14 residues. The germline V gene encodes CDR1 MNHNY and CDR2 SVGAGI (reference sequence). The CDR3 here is CASSYGQGRSPLHF. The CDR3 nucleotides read TGTGCCAGCAGTTACGGACAGGGCAGGTCACCCCTCCACTTT.

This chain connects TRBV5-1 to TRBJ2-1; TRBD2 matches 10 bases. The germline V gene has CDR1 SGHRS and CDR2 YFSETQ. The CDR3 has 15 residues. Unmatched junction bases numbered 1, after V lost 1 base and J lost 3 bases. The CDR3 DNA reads TGCGCCAGCAGCTTGCCTAGCGGGGGCTACAATGAGCAGTTCTTC. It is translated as CASSLPSGGYNEQFF.

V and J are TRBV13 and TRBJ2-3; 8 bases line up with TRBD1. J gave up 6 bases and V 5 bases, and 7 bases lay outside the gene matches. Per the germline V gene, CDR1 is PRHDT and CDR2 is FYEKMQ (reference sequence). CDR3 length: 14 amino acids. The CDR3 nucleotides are TGTGCCAGCAGCGAGGACAGGGAGTCGGATACGCAGTATTTT. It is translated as CASSEDRESDTQYF.

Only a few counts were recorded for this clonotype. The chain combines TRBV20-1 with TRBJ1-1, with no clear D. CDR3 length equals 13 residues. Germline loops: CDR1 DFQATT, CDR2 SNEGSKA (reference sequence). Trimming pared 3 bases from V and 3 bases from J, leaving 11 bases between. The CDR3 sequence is CSASPPTDTEAFF. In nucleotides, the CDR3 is TGCAGTGCTAGCCCCCCTACGGACACTGAAGCTTTCTTT.

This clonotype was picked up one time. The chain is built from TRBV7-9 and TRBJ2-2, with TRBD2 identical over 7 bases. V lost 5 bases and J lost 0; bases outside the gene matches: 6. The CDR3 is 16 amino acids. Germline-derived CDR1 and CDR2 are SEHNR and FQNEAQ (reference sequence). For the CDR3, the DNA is TGTGCCAGCAGCAGTCCAGCGGGGTCGAACACCGGGGAGCTGTTTTTT. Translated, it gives CASSSPAGSNTGELFF.

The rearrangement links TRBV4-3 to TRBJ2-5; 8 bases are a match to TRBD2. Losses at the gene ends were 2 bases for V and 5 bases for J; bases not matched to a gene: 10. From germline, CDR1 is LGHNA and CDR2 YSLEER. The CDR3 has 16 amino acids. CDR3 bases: TGCGCCAGCAGCCAAAGCCCAGCGGGAGCGTTGGAGACCCAGTACTTC. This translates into CASSQSPAGALETQYF.